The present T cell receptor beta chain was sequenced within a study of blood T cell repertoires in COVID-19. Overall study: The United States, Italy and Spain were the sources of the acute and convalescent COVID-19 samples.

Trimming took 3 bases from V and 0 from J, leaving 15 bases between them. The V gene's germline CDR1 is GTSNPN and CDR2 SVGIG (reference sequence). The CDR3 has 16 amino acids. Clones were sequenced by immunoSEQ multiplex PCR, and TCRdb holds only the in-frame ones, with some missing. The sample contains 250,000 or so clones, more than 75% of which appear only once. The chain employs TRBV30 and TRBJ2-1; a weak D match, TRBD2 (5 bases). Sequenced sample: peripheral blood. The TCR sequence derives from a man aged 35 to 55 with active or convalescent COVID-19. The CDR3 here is CAWRPLSASSYNEQFF. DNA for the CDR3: TGTGCCTGGAGACCTCTTAGCGCGAGCTCCTACAATGAGCAGTTCTTC. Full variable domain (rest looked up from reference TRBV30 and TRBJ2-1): SQTIHQWPATLVQPVGSPLSLECTVEGTSNPNLYWYRQAAGRGLQLLFYSVGIGQISSEVPQNLSASRPQDRQFILSSKKLLLSDSGFYLCAWRPLSASSYNEQFFGPGTRLTVL.